This T cell receptor (beta chain) was sequenced during a study of cytomegalovirus exposure and HLA in healthy donors. It was with 60 Vbeta and 13 Jbeta primers that the PCR ran. Sequencing was performed with immunoSEQ multiplex PCR; in TCRdb, only in-frame clones are kept and a portion is missing. The sample holds 130,000 to 150,000 clones; about three quarters are singletons and the top ten take over 1%. Whole-study findings and limits: Presence/absence analyses assumed roughly uniform sequencing depth across donors, which may not hold.

Details on this clone: Antigen unknown.

The sample taken for sequencing was PBMCs. The source of this sequence is a male donor in good health and CMV-seropositive.

The CDR3 DNA is TGCGCCAGCATGAGCGGGGGGGCCTCAGATACGCAGTATTTT. Translated, it gives CASMSGGASDTQYF. The gene calls are TRBV5-1 and TRBJ2-3; 10 bases match TRBD2. With 6 bases clipped from V and 4 bases from J, the junction kept 5 bases outside the gene matches. From germline, CDR1 is SGHRS and CDR2 YFSETQ. The CDR3 consists of 14 residues.